Below, 12 T cell receptor beta chains from the same sample are listed, as sequenced in a study of T cell responses to AZD1222 COVID-19 vaccine. TCRdb keeps only in-frame clones here, not all; method: immunoSEQ multiplex PCR. The sample consists of fewer than 40,000 clones, 88% of them appearing once. The sample was peripheral blood, taken 28 days after the second dose of the MenACWY control vaccine. The source is an adult who received the MenACWY meningococcal vaccine as a control.

The J gene is TRBJ2-1, the V gene TRBV24-1; D uncertain. Between the trimmed V and J ends, which lost 6 bases and 7 bases, there was a span of 6 bases. The CDR3 has 11 amino acids. Germline CDR1 is KGHDR and CDR2 is SFDVKD. CDR3 coding DNA: TGTGCCACCAGTTCTTGGAATGAGCAGTTCTTC. This gives the protein CATSSWNEQFF.

The chain couples TRBV24-1 to TRBJ2-1; D tentatively fits TRBD1 or TRBD2 (5 bases each). Germline CDR1 reads KGHDR; CDR2 reads SFDVKD. The CDR3 totals 13 residues. V gave up 10 bases and J gave up 7 bases, with 16 bases separating them. The CDR3 spells CATSPGSANEQFF. The CDR3 DNA sequence: TGTGCCACGAGTCCAGGGAGTGCGAATGAGCAGTTCTTC.

The chain is built from TRBV19 and TRBJ1-2; D may be TRBD1 (6 bases). V was shortened by 7 bases and J by 2 bases, with 17 bases between the two germline ends. CDR1 LNHDA and CDR2 SQIVND come from the germline V gene (reference sequence). The CDR3 is 15 amino acids. CDR3 in DNA: TGTGCCAGTAACCTCCCAGGGGATTTAAACTATGGCTACACCTTC. Translated: CASNLPGDLNYGYTF.

The count of this clone is one. The chain recombines TRBV30 with TRBJ1-6; no firm D call. Per the germline V gene, CDR1 is GTSNPN and CDR2 is SVGIG (reference sequence). V was shortened by 4 bases and J by 7 bases, with 11 bases between the two germline ends. The CDR3 runs to 13 residues. CDR3 nucleotides: TGTGCCTGGACTCTTGCCACCAATTCACCCCTCCACTTT. This sequence encodes CAWTLATNSPLHF.

This clone was seen a few times. Written as DNA, the CDR3 is TGCAGCGTTGGGTCTAGCGGGAGGATCTACGAGCAGTACTTC. As protein: CSVGSSGRIYEQYF. The chain carries TRBV29-1 and TRBJ2-7, with 11 bases identical to TRBD2. The germline gives CDR1 SQVTM, CDR2 ANQGSEA. The CDR3 covers 14 residues. V lost 4 bases to trimming and J lost 3 bases; unmatched junction nucleotides: 5.

About this clone: Different DNA sequences within this sample yield the same CDR3. The rearrangement uses TRBV28 and TRBJ2-6; tentative D call: TRBD2 (6 bases). The V end lost 11 bases, the J end lost 4 bases, and 24 bases lay between the germline ends. The length of the CDR3 is 17 residues. Germline CDR1 reads MDHEN; CDR2 reads SYDVKM. As DNA, the CDR3 is TGTGCCGCGCGGGCACCCCTGGGGGACTCCGGGGCCAACGTCCTGACTTTC. It codes for CAARAPLGDSGANVLTF.

The V call is TRBV19, the J call TRBJ1-4, with no clear D. Germline V gene data show CDR1 as LNHDA and CDR2 as SQIVND (reference sequence). V lost 8 bases and J 2 bases, leaving 9 bases between the germline ends. This CDR3 has 13 amino acids. The CDR3 DNA sequence: TGTGCCAGTCAGAGGTGGACTAATGAAAAACTGTTTTTT. Amino acids: CASQRWTNEKLFF.

This chain uses TRBV5-1 with TRBJ1-1, with D maybe TRBD1 (5 bases). Germline CDR1 reads SGHRS; CDR2 reads YFSETQ. With 3 bases removed from V and 1 base from J, the gap between germline ends came to 13 bases. This CDR3 region has 15 residues. The CDR3 DNA follows: TGCGCCAGCAGCTCCGTCTGGGGCTCGAACACTGAAGCTTTCTTT. The encoded protein is CASSSVWGSNTEAFF.

The chain combines TRBV28 with TRBJ2-2, with D tentatively TRBD2 (5 bases). This CDR3 spans 14 amino acids. V lost 6 bases to trimming and J lost 5 bases, with 13 bases between them. Germline CDR1 reads MDHEN; CDR2 reads SYDVKM. The DNA of the CDR3 is TGTGCCAGCAGCTCCTCTGCGGGTACCGGGGAGCTGTTTTTT. It yields the protein CASSSSAGTGELFF. Combining the CDR3 with reference TRBV28 and TRBJ2-2 gives the whole variable domain DVKVTQSSRYLVKRTGEKVFLECVQDMDHENMFWYRQDPGLGLRLIYFSYDVKMKEKGDIPEGYSVSREKKERFSLILESASTNQTSMYLCASSSSAGTGELFFGEGSRLTVL.

Of note for this clone: The sample has other DNA sequences that encode this CDR3 too. The chain is built from TRBV6-5 and TRBJ2-2; D not resolved. The CDR3 consists of 16 residues. CDR1 and CDR2 (germline): MNHEY, SVGAGI. Deletions cut 4 bases from V and 8 bases from J, with 20 bases between. The DNA for the CDR3 is TGTGCCAGCAGTTCTGACGGTATCTCGGGCACTGGGGAGCTGTTTTTT. Translation: CASSSDGISGTGELFF.

The chain recombines TRBV11-2 with TRBJ2-7; 7 positions match TRBD2. V was clipped by 5 bases and J by 2 bases; unmatched bases: 12. Germline CDR1 reads SGHAT; CDR2 reads FQNNGV. There are 16 residues in the CDR3. CDR3 coding DNA: TGTGCCAGCAGCCCCCGCGGGGGAGTGGCCGCCTACGAGCAGTACTTC. As protein: CASSPRGGVAAYEQYF.

J is TRBJ1-1 and V is TRBV18; 8 nucleotides agree with TRBD1. V lost 2 bases and J lost 0; bases outside the gene matches: 2. This CDR3 has 15 residues. The germline CDR1 and CDR2 sequences are KGHSH and LQKENI. CDR3 DNA: TGTGCCAGCTCACCAGACAGGGGTTTGAACACTGAAGCTTTCTTT. Amino acids: CASSPDRGLNTEAFF. Combining the CDR3 with reference TRBV18 and TRBJ1-1 gives the whole variable domain NAGVMQNPRHLVRRRGQEARLRCSPMKGHSHVYWYRQLPEEGLKFMVYLQKENIIDESGMPKERFSAEFPKEGPSILRIQQVVRGDSAAYFCASSPDRGLNTEAFFGQGTRLTVV.